This TCR beta chain was sequenced for a study of cytomegalovirus exposure and HLA in healthy donors. 13 Jbeta primers and 60 Vbeta primers were used for the PCR. Repertoires were generated with immunoSEQ multiplex PCR, while TCRdb's copy carries only in-frame clones and drops some. The sample has some 150,000 clones, roughly 60% seen once. V shed 6 bases and J shed 2 bases, with 10 bases lying between them. Germline V lookup: CDR1 MNHEY, CDR2 SVGAGI. The CDR3 has 13 residues. The sample taken for sequencing was PBMCs. This clonotype originated in a woman aged 40 to 50 in good health and CMV-seronegative. The rearrangement joins TRBV6-5 to TRBJ1-2; no firm D call. The CDR3: CASSQRGNYGYTF. Written as DNA, the CDR3 is TGTGCCAGCAGCCAGAGAGGGAACTATGGCTACACCTTC.